The sequence of this TCR beta chain was determined in a study of OX40 agonist ivuxolimab in advanced cancers. Study findings and constraints: On average, a greater number of expanded clones characterised CD8+ T cells relative to CD4+.

TCRdb keeps only in-frame clones here, not all; method: immunoSEQ multiplex PCR. The sample comprises 43,000 or so clones, about 83% of which are singletons, and about 14% rests with the top ten. Germline V gives CDR1 LNHDA, CDR2 SQIVND (reference sequence). V was pared by 1 base and J by 7 bases, with 8 bases between. This CDR3 comprises 13 residues. This clone appeared a single time. No antigen is known for it. This chain joins TRBV19 and TRBJ2-1; D possibly uses TRBD1 or TRBD2 (6 bases each). The specimen comprised CD4+ or CD8+ T cells sorted from blood, sampled in a trial of the OX40 agonist ivuxolimab. The sequence derives from an adult with an advanced solid tumor such as melanoma, head and neck, liver or kidney cancer. The CDR3 DNA is TGTGCCAGTAGTATAGGGAGGGGGAATGAGCAGTTCTTC. Encoded protein: CASSIGRGNEQFF. The full variable domain, rest sourced from reference TRBV19 and TRBJ2-1, is DGGITQSPKYLFRKEGQNVTLSCEQNLNHDAMYWYRQDPGQGLRLIYYSQIVNDFQKGDIAEGYSVSREKKESFPLTVTSAQKNPTAFYLCASSIGRGNEQFFGPGTRLTVL.